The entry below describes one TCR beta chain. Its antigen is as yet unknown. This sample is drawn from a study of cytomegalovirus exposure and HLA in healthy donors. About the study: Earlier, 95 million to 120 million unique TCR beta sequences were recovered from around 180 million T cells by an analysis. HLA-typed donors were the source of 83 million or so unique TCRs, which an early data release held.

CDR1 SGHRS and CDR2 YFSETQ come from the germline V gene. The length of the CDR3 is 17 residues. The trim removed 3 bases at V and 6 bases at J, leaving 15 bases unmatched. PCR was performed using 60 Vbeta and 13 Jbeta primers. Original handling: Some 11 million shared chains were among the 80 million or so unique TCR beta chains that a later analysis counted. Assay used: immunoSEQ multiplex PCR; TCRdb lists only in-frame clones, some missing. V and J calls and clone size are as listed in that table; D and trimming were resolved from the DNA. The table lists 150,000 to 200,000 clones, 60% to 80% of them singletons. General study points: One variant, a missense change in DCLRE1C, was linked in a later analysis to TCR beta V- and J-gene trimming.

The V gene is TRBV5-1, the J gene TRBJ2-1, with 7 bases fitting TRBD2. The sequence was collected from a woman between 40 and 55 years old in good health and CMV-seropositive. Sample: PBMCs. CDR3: CASSSTWEGGPLNEQFF. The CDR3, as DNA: TGCGCCAGCAGCTCCACTTGGGAGGGAGGCCCGCTCAATGAGCAGTTCTTC.